One and the same sample provided the 9 T cell receptor beta chains below, sequenced in a study of cytomegalovirus exposure and HLA in healthy donors listed by TCRdb under 2017. To prepare the library, the immunoSEQ multiplex PCR assay was applied. For the multiplex PCR, a mixture combining 60 forward primers for TCR Vbeta segments and 13 reverse primers for TCR Jbeta segments was used. The table comes from immuneACCESS by way of TCRdb, which keeps in-frame sequences with V and J called. Part of the clones is missing from these tables; in studies checked, under half for an unresolved V gene and the rest for unknown reasons. For this sample, the table gives around 100,000 clones. The top ten constitute about 4% of the sample. Sequenced sample: PBMCs. The receptors were sampled from a young man in good health and CMV-seronegative.

The V call is TRBV5-1, the J call TRBJ2-5, with a weak D call TRBD2 (6 bases). CDR3 length: 15 residues. Germline CDR1 and CDR2: SGHRS and YFSETQ. Trimming took 2 bases from V and 0 from J, leaving 11 bases between them. CDR3 residues: CASSFGASDQETQYF. CDR3 nucleotides: TGCGCCAGCAGCTTCGGGGCTAGCGACCAAGAGACCCAGTACTTC.

This chain links TRBV27 with TRBJ2-7; no clear D. The V end was cut by 2 bases, the J end by 3 bases, with 14 bases between. Per germline, CDR1 MNHEY and CDR2 SMNVEV (reference sequence). The CDR3 is 15 residues long. The CDR3 reads CASSLVQSSLYEQYF. CDR3 coding DNA: TGTGCCAGCAGTTTAGTCCAGTCTTCCCTCTACGAGCAGTACTTC.

Turning to this clone: This same CDR3 is encoded by further DNA sequences in the sample. The J gene is TRBJ2-7, the V gene TRBV10-3; 10 positions agree with TRBD1. CDR3 length equals 14 residues. V dropped 7 bases and J dropped 2; count of bases not matched to a gene: 5. Germline assignment: CDR1 ENHRY and CDR2 SYGVKD. CDR3 in DNA: TGTGCCATCACCAGCGGACAGGGGGCCTACGAGCAGTACTTC. This gives the protein CAITSGQGAYEQYF.

This sequence joins TRBV4-3 and TRBJ1-4, with D unclear. This CDR3 has 15 amino acids. Germline V lookup: CDR1 LGHNA, CDR2 YSLEER. The V gene lost 5 bases and the J gene lost 0 bases, with 10 bases spanning the gap. The CDR3 DNA reads TGCGCCAGCAGCTCCCACGGGGCAACTAATGAAAAACTGTTTTTT. Its protein is CASSSHGATNEKLFF.

The rearrangement joins TRBV19 to TRBJ2-1; TRBD2 matches at 10 bases. Losses at the gene ends were 4 bases for V and 3 bases for J; bases not matched to a gene: 3. The CDR3 spans 15 residues. CDR1 and CDR2 (germline): LNHDA, SQIVND (reference sequence). CDR3 nucleotide sequence: TGTGCCAGTAGTACCAGCGGGGGGGGCTACAATGAGCAGTTCTTC. This gives the protein CASSTSGGGYNEQFF.

The chain is built from TRBV25-1 and TRBJ2-1, with no clear D. Per germline, CDR1 MGHDK and CDR2 SYGVNS. V gave up 0 bases and J gave up 7 bases, with 7 bases separating them. The CDR3 length is 13 residues. CDR3 nucleotides: TGTGCCAGCAGTGAATATAGAGGAAATGAGCAGTTCTTC. Its translation: CASSEYRGNEQFF.

V is TRBV5-1 and J is TRBJ1-2; the D gene is possibly TRBD1 (6 bases). Germline lookup yields CDR1 SGHRS and CDR2 YFSETQ. The CDR3 loop spans 17 amino acids. V lost 4 bases and J lost 0, with 19 bases in between. CDR3 DNA: TGCGCCAGCAGCACCACCGGGACACCGGCGGCTAACTATGGCTACACCTTC. Its protein product is CASSTTGTPAANYGYTF.

The genes are TRBV14 and TRBJ1-2; unclear D gene. The CDR3 consists of 14 residues. Between the trimmed V and J ends, which lost 4 bases and 7 bases, there was a span of 16 bases. CDR1 is SGHDN, CDR2 FVKESK, per germline. In DNA form, the CDR3 reads TGTGCCAGCAGCCCAAGACGGGGAGGCCGTGGCTACACCTTC. Protein sequence: CASSPRRGGRGYTF.

The CDR3 spells CASSAGLNSPLHF. DNA for the CDR3: TGTGCCAGCAGTGCTGGCCTTAATTCACCCCTCCACTTT. The V gene is TRBV6-4, the J gene TRBJ1-6; D gene ambiguous. Trimming took off 4 bases at V and 6 bases at J, with 7 bases between the two ends. This CDR3 has 13 amino acids. The V gene's germline CDR1 is MRHNA and CDR2 SNTAGT.